The 26 T cell receptor beta chains listed next were all sequenced from one sample in a study of Graves' ophthalmopathy and Graves' hyperthyroidism. The authors amplified TCR beta CDR3 regions from RNA transcripts. Second-round multiplex PCR came after first-round RT-PCR with HTBI primers. In TCRdb, the multiplex PCR reads were re-called with MiXCR into one record per CDR3 protein. The table lists about 370,000 distinct CDR3 sequences, 15% to 20% of them singletons. The sample comprised peripheral blood. Receptors were obtained from a woman aged 18-29 years with Graves' ophthalmopathy.

This clonotype was observed many times. The V call is TRBV7-3, the J call TRBJ2-2; 7 bases are shared with TRBD1. The V and J ends lost 4 bases and 4 bases, in that order; junction bases with no gene match: 6. This CDR3 has 15 amino acids. Looked up from germline, CDR1 is SGHTA and CDR2 is FQGTGA. The CDR3 loop reads CASSSLGQTTGELFF. The DNA for the CDR3 is TGTGCCAGCAGCTCTCTGGGACAGACCACCGGGGAGCTGTTTTTT. Filled out from reference TRBV7-3 and TRBJ2-2, the complete variable domain reads GAGVSQTPSNKVTEKGKYVELRCDPISGHTALYWYRQSLGQGPEFLIYFQGTGAADDSGLPNDRFFAVRPEGSVSTLKIQRTERGDSAVYLCASSSLGQTTGELFFGEGSRLTVL.

This clonotype occurred many times. This chain uses TRBV30 with TRBJ2-5; no reliable D call. Germline V gene sequence: CDR1 GTSNPN, CDR2 SVGIG (reference sequence). The length of the CDR3 is 13 residues. Deletions cut 0 bases from V and 2 bases from J, with 7 bases between. CDR3 sequence: CAWSVSLQETQYF. CDR3 in DNA: TGTGCCTGGAGTGTTTCCCTTCAAGAGACCCAGTACTTC.

This clonotype was counted many times. The V and J genes are TRBV6-2 or TRBV6-3 and TRBJ1-5; D not certain. This CDR3 spans 13 amino acids. The ends were cut back, 7 bases at V and 7 bases at J, with 14 bases in the middle. CDR1 and CDR2 from the germline V gene are MNHEY and SVGEGT. The CDR3 DNA reads TGTGCCAGCAAAGGGATCGTGGGACAGCCCCAGCATTTT. Translation: CASKGIVGQPQHF.

This clonotype has a count of ten or more. The chain combines TRBV27 with TRBJ2-7; tentatively, D is TRBD1 (5 bases). The V gene lost 5 bases and the J gene lost 0 bases, with 14 bases spanning the gap. The CDR3 sequence is 15 residues long. CDR1 MNHEY and CDR2 SMNVEV come from the germline V gene (reference sequence). CDR3 protein: CASSPKPTGSYEQYF. CDR3 coding DNA: TGTGCCAGCAGTCCCAAACCCACAGGCTCCTACGAGCAGTACTTC.

This sequence joins TRBV7-2 and TRBJ1-6; 10 bases align to TRBD1. Germline values: CDR1 SGHTA, CDR2 FQGNSA. Germline trimming cut 1 base from V and 7 bases from J; bases unmatched to any gene: 1. This CDR3 contains 15 residues. CDR3 sequence (DNA): TGTGCCAGCAGCTTAGGACAGGGGGCAAATTCACCCCTCCACTTT. This codes for CASSLGQGANSPLHF.

This clonotype was counted at least ten times. The CDR3 spells CASRGWENRGGELFF. For the CDR3, the DNA is TGTGCCAGCAGGGGGTGGGAAAATCGTGGCGGGGAGCTGTTTTTT. The gene calls are TRBV6-5 and TRBJ2-2; D call uncertain. Trimming took 6 bases from V and 7 from J, leaving 18 bases between them. The CDR3 loop spans 15 amino acids. The germline gives CDR1 MNHEY, CDR2 SVGAGI.

This clonotype was recorded at least ten times. The chain joins TRBV4-1 to TRBJ1-5; no clear D gene. This CDR3 region has 16 residues. The ends were cut back, 1 base at V and 0 bases at J, with 10 bases in the middle. Germline V lookup: CDR1 MGHRA, CDR2 YSYEKL. The CDR3 sequence: CASSQVAGGSNQPQHF. The CDR3 coding sequence is TGCGCCAGCAGCCAAGTGGCAGGAGGTAGCAATCAGCCCCAGCATTTT.

This clonotype appeared many times. This chain joins TRBV6-5 and TRBJ1-6; 9 bases match TRBD1. The CDR3 length is 18 residues. The ends lost 2 bases at V and 9 bases at J; junction bases unmatched: 14. The germline CDR1 and CDR2 sequences are MNHEY and SVGAGI. The CDR3 DNA sequence: TGTGCCAGCAGTTACCGACTCACTGACCGGACAGGGGTTTCACCCCTCCACTTT. Its translation is CASSYRLTDRTGVSPLHF.

This clonotype was seen many times. This chain joins TRBV7-2 and TRBJ2-2, with 10 bases fitting TRBD2. CDR1 SGHTA and CDR2 FQGNSA come from the germline V gene. This CDR3 has 16 amino acids. Trimming removed 5 bases from V and 4 bases from J; junction bases left unmatched: 7. CDR3 nucleotide sequence: TGTGCCAGCAGCATTAGCGGGGGGAGGGGCACCGGGGAGCTGTTTTTT. Residues: CASSISGGRGTGELFF. The variable domain in full, with the rest retrieved from reference TRBV7-2 and TRBJ2-2, is GAGVSQSPSNKVTEKGKDVELRCDPISGHTALYWYRQSLGQGLEFLIYFQGNSAPDKSGLPSDRFSAERTGGSVSTLTIQRTQQEDSAVYLCASSISGGRGTGELFFGEGSRLTVL.

This clonotype was seen more than once but under ten times. The chain employs TRBV7-3 and TRBJ1-3, with 7 bases lining up with TRBD1. CDR3 length: 21 residues. V shed 4 bases, J shed 0 bases, and the junction held 21 bases outside the gene matches. Looked up from germline, CDR1 is SGHTA and CDR2 is FQGTGA. The CDR3 loop reads CASSSTRRGGAGNFSGNTIYF. In DNA form, the CDR3 reads TGTGCCAGCAGCTCCACTAGACGAGGGGGCGCCGGAAATTTCTCTGGAAACACCATATATTTT. Full variable domain (remainder filled in from reference TRBV7-3 and TRBJ1-3): GAGVSQTPSNKVTEKGKYVELRCDPISGHTALYWYRQSLGQGPEFLIYFQGTGAADDSGLPNDRFFAVRPEGSVSTLKIQRTERGDSAVYLCASSSTRRGGAGNFSGNTIYFGEGSWLTVV.

This clonotype was seen ten or more times. The rearrangement links TRBV7-9 to TRBJ2-7, with TRBD1 matching over 11 bases. CDR1 is SEHNR, CDR2 FQNEAQ, per germline (reference sequence). V dropped 4 bases and J dropped 7; count of bases not matched to a gene: 6. The CDR3 runs 14 residues. The CDR3 DNA reads TGTGCCAGCAGCTCTCCCGGGACAGGGGGTGAGCAGTACTTC. Translating it yields CASSSPGTGGEQYF.

This clonotype was seen at least ten times. Since a much larger clone is just one base distant, this may be a read error. The chain joins TRBV11-2 to TRBJ2-7; no clear D gene. Germline V lookup: CDR1 SGHAT, CDR2 FQNNGV. This CDR3 has 13 amino acids. Trimming took off 3 bases at V and 0 bases at J, with 6 bases between the two ends. CDR3 nucleotides: TGTGCCAGCAGCTTGGAACACTCCTACGAGCAGTACTTC. Protein product: CASSLEHSYEQYF.

V gene TRBV6-1 combines with J gene TRBJ2-5; 7 nucleotides match TRBD2. Per the germline V gene, CDR1 is MNHNS and CDR2 is SASEGT. The CDR3 runs to 14 residues. The trim removed 7 bases at V and 3 bases at J, leaving 8 bases unmatched. CDR3 sequence: CASNPSGGKETQYF. Here the CDR3 DNA reads TGTGCCAGCAATCCTAGCGGAGGGAAAGAGACCCAGTACTTC.

This clonotype occurred many times. This chain connects TRBV9 to TRBJ1-5; D might be TRBD1 (5 bases). CDR3 length: 14 amino acids. CDR1 and CDR2 from the germline V gene are SGDLS and YYNGEE. With 3 bases removed from V and 3 bases from J, the gap between germline ends came to 10 bases. This CDR3 is CASSAGGYNQPQHF. The CDR3 region has the DNA TGTGCCAGCAGCGCGGGGGGATACAATCAGCCCCAGCATTTT. Full variable domain (missing parts from reference TRBV9 and TRBJ1-5): DSGVTQTPKHLITATGQRVTLRCSPRSGDLSVYWYQQSLDQGLQFLIQYYNGEERAKGNILERFSAQQFPDLHSELNLSSLELGDSALYFCASSAGGYNQPQHFGDGTRLSIL.

Ten or more counts support this clonotype. The chain links TRBV6-5 to TRBJ1-6; D unclear. Per germline, CDR1 MNHEY and CDR2 SVGAGI. This CDR3 is built from 14 residues. V was trimmed by 6 bases and J by 7 bases, leaving 13 bases between them. The CDR3 DNA reads as TGTGCCAGCAGCAACAAGGCCTGGAATTCACCCCTCCACTTT. Encoded protein: CASSNKAWNSPLHF.

In this sample, this clonotype turned up many times. V usage is TRBV6-2 or TRBV6-3 and J usage is TRBJ2-4; 7 positions agree with TRBD1. The CDR3 covers 13 residues. Germline CDR1 reads MNHEY; CDR2 reads SVGEGT. Trimming took 6 bases from V and 8 from J; bases not matched to a gene: 7. In DNA, the CDR3 is TGTGCCAGCAGCAAGACAGGGATACACATTCAGTACTTC. It yields the protein CASSKTGIHIQYF.

This clonotype came up many times. The chain employs TRBV27 and TRBJ2-7; tentatively, D is TRBD1 or TRBD2 (6 bases each). V lost 7 bases, J lost 1 base, and 11 bases lay in between. This CDR3 spans 13 amino acids. Germline-derived CDR1 and CDR2 are MNHEY and SMNVEV (reference sequence). This CDR3 is CASTGALSYEQYF. Here the CDR3 DNA reads TGTGCCAGCACGGGGGCCCTATCCTACGAGCAGTACTTC.

In this sample, this clonotype turned up many times. V usage is TRBV6-5 and J usage is TRBJ2-7; 9 positions agree with TRBD1. V lost 6 bases to trimming and J lost 2 bases; unmatched junction nucleotides: 5. CDR1 and CDR2 (germline): MNHEY, SVGAGI. The CDR3 sequence is 14 residues long. The CDR3 reads CASRAGTGTYEQYF. CDR3 in DNA: TGTGCCAGCAGAGCCGGGACAGGGACCTACGAGCAGTACTTC.

There are many counts of this clonotype. This sequence joins TRBV11-2 and TRBJ2-2, with a tentative D call TRBD1 (5 bases). The CDR3 sequence is 16 residues long. The V end lost 5 bases, the J end lost 4 bases, and 17 bases lay between the germline ends. The germline V gene encodes CDR1 SGHAT and CDR2 FQNNGV. CDR3 sequence: CASSQPSPRVTGELFF. The CDR3 DNA reads TGTGCCAGCAGCCAACCTTCTCCCAGGGTCACCGGGGAGCTGTTTTTT.

J is TRBJ2-5 and V is TRBV15, with TRBD2 matching 11 bases. The CDR3 totals 16 residues. Losses at the gene ends were 3 bases for V and 2 bases for J; bases not matched to a gene: 5. CDR1 is LNHNV, CDR2 YYDKDF, per germline (reference sequence). In DNA form, the CDR3 reads TGTGCCACCAGCAGCGGACTAGCGGGTCGACAAGAGACCCAGTACTTC. Its protein product is CATSSGLAGRQETQYF.

In this sample, this clonotype turned up many times. The chain has TRBV19 and TRBJ2-5, with 13 bases lining up with TRBD2. Germline-derived CDR1 and CDR2 are LNHDA and SQIVND (reference sequence). The V segment lost 3 bases and the J segment 2 bases; nucleotides outside the gene matches: 3. The CDR3 runs 16 residues. The CDR3 coding sequence is TGTGCCAGTAGTATGATGGGACTAGCGGGGCAAGAGACCCAGTACTTC. Translation: CASSMMGLAGQETQYF.

The chain links TRBV28 to TRBJ1-2; TRBD1 matches at 10 bases. J lost 3 bases, V lost 6 bases, and 13 bases had no gene match. Germline CDR1 and CDR2: MDHEN and SYDVKM. The CDR3 covers 17 residues. The CDR3 spells CASRPGTGVLPHYGYTF. The DNA for the CDR3 is TGTGCCAGCAGGCCTGGGACAGGGGTACTTCCCCACTATGGCTACACCTTC.

Remarks on this clonotype: The junction and the germline gene differ at one end; a read error may be behind it. V usage is TRBV27 and J usage is TRBJ1-5, with TRBD1 as a possible D gene (5 bases). This CDR3 comprises 14 residues. Germline CDR1 reads MNHEY; CDR2 reads SMNVEV (reference sequence). The CDR3 DNA reads as TGTGCCAGCAATTTAGGACATATCAATCAGCCCCAGCATTTT. Amino acid sequence: CASNLGHINQPQHF.

This clonotype was seen only a few times. CDR3 in amino acids: CASSLSMMPSGANVLTF. CDR3 nucleotides: TGCGCCAGCAGCTTGTCGATGATGCCCTCTGGGGCCAACGTCCTGACTTTC. V usage is TRBV5-1 and J usage is TRBJ2-6; D not certain. The V gene's germline CDR1 is SGHRS and CDR2 YFSETQ. CDR3 size: 17 residues. V lost 1 base to trimming and J lost 0 bases, with 11 bases between them.

This clonotype was seen at least ten times. V usage is TRBV28 and J usage is TRBJ1-5; no clear D gene. Germline assignment: CDR1 MDHEN and CDR2 SYDVKM. This CDR3 contains 13 residues. V was pared by 3 bases and J by 5 bases, with 8 bases between. CDR3: CASSFRVDQPQHF. The CDR3 DNA sequence: TGTGCCAGCAGTTTTCGGGTAGATCAGCCCCAGCATTTT. Looking up the rest from reference TRBV28 and TRBJ1-5 gives the full variable domain: DVKVTQSSRYLVKRTGEKVFLECVQDMDHENMFWYRQDPGLGLRLIYFSYDVKMKEKGDIPEGYSVSREKKERFSLILESASTNQTSMYLCASSFRVDQPQHFGDGTRLSIL.

This clonotype was picked up many times. The chain uses TRBV7-8 and TRBJ1-1, with D perhaps TRBD1 (5 bases). V was pared by 1 base and J by 3 bases, with 18 bases between. The CDR3 covers 17 residues. CDR1 and CDR2 from the germline V gene are SGHVS and FQNEAQ. CDR3 DNA sequence: TGTGCCAGCAGCTTAGAACGGGGCCGGCTAACTTACACTGAAGCTTTCTTT. Its protein is CASSLERGRLTYTEAFF.